This T cell receptor beta chain was identified in a study of T cells in Graves' hyperthyroidism and ophthalmopathy. The V end lost 5 bases, the J end lost 3 bases, and 10 bases lay between the germline ends. Germline CDR1 and CDR2: DFQATT and SNEGSKA (reference sequence). This CDR3 comprises 12 residues. This clonotype was detected ten times or more. The source material, RNA transcripts, was used to amplify TCR beta CDR3 regions. HTBI primers were the set used in a first-round RT-PCR of the TCR CDR3. MiXCR, run by TCRdb on the multiplex PCR reads, gives a single entry per CDR3 protein. The data show about 580,000 distinct CDR3 sequences, approximately 15% seen once.

The sample consisted of blood. This clonotype was obtained from a woman between 25 and 40 years old with Graves' hyperthyroidism that later progressed to Graves' ophthalmopathy. J is TRBJ1-1 and V is TRBV20-1, with D tentatively TRBD1 (6 bases). Here the CDR3 reads CSAQGTHTEAFF. The CDR3 DNA reads TGCAGTGCTCAGGGGACGCACACTGAAGCTTTCTTT.